A single sample gave rise to the 26 T cell receptor beta chains below, sequenced in a study of radiotherapy plus CTLA-4 blockade in lung cancer. Libraries were prepared by immunoSEQ multiplex PCR; TCRdb keeps only in-frame clonotypes and omits some of them. The data contain approximately 72,000 clones, roughly 80% of them singletons. The starting material was peripheral blood, obtained from a patient treated with radiotherapy plus ipilimumab. These receptor sequences come from a human donor with non-small cell lung cancer who had a complete response to radiotherapy plus ipilimumab.

The V and J genes are TRBV7-2 and TRBJ2-3, with D unclear. The CDR3 spans 12 residues. V was shortened by 1 base and J by 8 bases, with 7 bases between the two germline ends. CDR1 and CDR2 (germline): SGHTA, FQGNSA. CDR3 amino acids: CASSLGLGTQYF. CDR3 nucleotide sequence: TGTGCCAGCAGCTTAGGGTTGGGTACGCAGTATTTT. The full variable domain, in which reference TRBV7-2 and TRBJ2-3 provide the parts outside the CDR3, is GAGVSQSPSNKVTEKGKDVELRCDPISGHTALYWYRQSLGQGLEFLIYFQGNSAPDKSGLPSDRFSAERTGGSVSTLTIQRTQQEDSAVYLCASSLGLGTQYFGPGTRLTVL.

The rearrangement links TRBV5-7 to TRBJ2-6; TRBD2 agrees at 9 bases. TRBV5-7 is filed as an ORF, its function uncertain. V lost 0 bases and J lost 0; bases outside the gene matches: 4. The CDR3 is 18 residues long. CDR3 sequence: CASSLVLAGPSGANVLTF. DNA for the CDR3: TGTGCCAGCAGCTTGGTTCTAGCGGGACCCTCTGGGGCCAACGTCCTGACTTTC.

The chain employs TRBV7-2 and TRBJ2-7; 9 positions match TRBD1. CDR1 is SGHTA, CDR2 FQGNSA, per germline. V was pared by 1 base and J by 3 bases, with 4 bases of the junction left unmatched. The CDR3 sequence is 15 residues long. In DNA, the CDR3 is TGTGCCAGCAGCTTAGTCGGACAGGGGCTCTACGAGCAGTACTTC. It encodes CASSLVGQGLYEQYF.

The J gene is TRBJ1-1, the V gene TRBV27; D remains unclear. CDR1 is MNHEY and CDR2 is SMNVEV in the germline V gene (reference sequence). V lost 3 bases and J lost 4, with 15 bases in between. CDR3 length equals 15 residues. The CDR3 DNA reads as TGTGCCAGCAGTTTTAGTTTTCGGCCGGGCACTGAAGCTTTCTTT. This codes for CASSFSFRPGTEAFF.

V usage is TRBV6-1 and J usage is TRBJ1-1; 8 positions match TRBD1. J was trimmed by 3 bases and V by 5 bases; bases with no gene match: 5. CDR3 length: 14 amino acids. Germline loops: CDR1 MNHNS, CDR2 SASEGT. DNA of the CDR3: TGTGCCAGCAGTCAAGACAGGGGAGACACTGAAGCTTTCTTT. Protein: CASSQDRGDTEAFF.

For the CDR3, the DNA is TGTGCCAGCAGTTGGACTAGCGGGAGTGGGGCCAACGTCCTGACTTTC. Protein product: CASSWTSGSGANVLTF. The gene calls are TRBV6-9 and TRBJ2-6, with 13 bases identical to TRBD2. After removal of 4 bases from V and 3 bases from J, the junction contained 0 bases not matched to a gene. Germline lookup yields CDR1 MNHGY and CDR2 SVAAGI. This CDR3 region has 16 residues.

In the case of this clone: Germline and junction disagree at one end, which may indicate a read error. The chain uses TRBV14 and TRBJ2-2, with D unclear. The length of the CDR3 is 14 residues. The germline V gene has CDR1 SGHDN and CDR2 FVKESK. The CDR3 loop is CASSQEAKTGELFF. CDR3 DNA: TGTGCCAGCAGCCAAGAGGCGAAAACCGGGGAGCTGTTTTTT.

This clone was observed a few times. This chain connects TRBV14 to TRBJ1-2; 9 bases agree with TRBD1. CDR1 and CDR2 from the germline V gene are SGHDN and FVKESK. Unmatched junction bases numbered 3, after V lost 1 base and J lost 6 bases. The CDR3 sequence is 14 residues long. The CDR3 sequence is CASSQGRQGDGYTF. The CDR3 DNA follows: TGTGCCAGCAGCCAAGGCCGACAGGGGGATGGCTACACCTTC.

The CDR3 sequence: CASSQIRGAASEAFF. DNA of the CDR3: TGTGCCAGCAGCCAGATAAGGGGCGCGGCCTCTGAAGCTTTCTTT. The rearrangement uses TRBV14 and TRBJ1-1, with a weak D call TRBD1 (5 bases). This CDR3 is built from 15 residues. V lost 3 bases to trimming and J lost 6 bases, with 17 bases between them. CDR1 and CDR2 (germline): SGHDN, FVKESK.

The sample holds one count of this clone. This chain uses TRBV25-1 with TRBJ1-2, with unresolved D. This CDR3 contains 14 residues. Trimming took off 1 base at V and 9 bases at J, with 15 bases between the two ends. Germline lookup yields CDR1 MGHDK and CDR2 SYGVNS. CDR3 in amino acids: CASSEWISGARYTF. CDR3 DNA sequence: TGTGCCAGCAGTGAATGGATCTCCGGAGCCCGCTACACCTTC.

J is TRBJ2-2 and V is TRBV9, with D perhaps matching TRBD1 (5 bases). Germline assignment: CDR1 SGDLS and CDR2 YYNGEE. V gave up 0 bases and J gave up 3 bases, with 9 bases separating them. There are 15 residues in the CDR3. The CDR3 DNA follows: TGTGCCAGCAGCGTAGCTATACAGGACACCGGGGAGCTGTTTTTT. Its protein is CASSVAIQDTGELFF.

The chain employs TRBV19 and TRBJ1-1; D remains unclear. Germline CDR1 LNHDA, CDR2 SQIVND (reference sequence). CDR3 length equals 13 residues. V was trimmed by 4 bases and J by 4 bases, leaving 10 bases between them. The CDR3 reads CASSTPDGTEAFF. CDR3 DNA: TGTGCCAGTAGTACCCCTGACGGCACTGAAGCTTTCTTT.

This rearrangement joins TRBV18 to TRBJ1-3, with a tentative D call TRBD1 (5 bases). CDR3 length: 17 amino acids. The germline V and J ends were trimmed by 2 bases and 0 bases, with 14 bases remaining between them. Germline V gene lookup returns CDR1 KGHSH and CDR2 LQKENI. CDR3 nucleotide sequence: TGTGCCAGCTCACCATCTCAGGGTCCTTACTCTGGAAACACCATATATTTT. Its translation: CASSPSQGPYSGNTIYF.

The chain couples TRBV6-5 to TRBJ1-1; D possibly corresponds to TRBD1 (6 bases). Trimming pared 5 bases from V and 2 bases from J, leaving 12 bases between. This CDR3 region has 14 residues. CDR1 is MNHEY and CDR2 is SVGAGI in the germline V gene. CDR3: CASSERQVNTEAFF. The CDR3 nucleotides are TGTGCCAGCAGTGAGAGACAGGTTAACACTGAAGCTTTCTTT.

The chain is built from TRBV2 and TRBJ1-5; 7 bases align to TRBD1. The trim removed 5 bases at V and 1 base at J, leaving 5 bases unmatched. CDR1 SNHLY and CDR2 FYNNEI come from the germline V gene. CDR3 size: 15 residues. Here the CDR3 reads CASSRDSASNQPQHF. The DNA of the CDR3 is TGTGCCAGCAGTAGGGACAGTGCGAGCAATCAGCCCCAGCATTTT.

J is TRBJ1-2 and V is TRBV6-6; TRBD1 matches at 7 bases. The length of the CDR3 is 14 residues. Germline assignment: CDR1 MNHNY and CDR2 SVGAGI (reference sequence). J lost 2 bases, V lost 5 bases, and 5 bases had no gene match. DNA for the CDR3: TGTGCCAGCAGTAGGACAGGAGGAAACTATGGCTACACCTTC. Protein sequence: CASSRTGGNYGYTF.

This sequence joins TRBV7-9 and TRBJ1-4; no definite D call. The V gene's germline CDR1 is SEHNR and CDR2 FQNEAQ (reference sequence). The CDR3 is 13 residues long. V gave up 5 bases and J gave up 5 bases, with 9 bases separating them. The CDR3 here is CASSPTENEKLFF. CDR3 nucleotide sequence: TGTGCCAGCAGCCCGACCGAAAATGAAAAACTGTTTTTT.

This clone was observed a few times. This rearrangement joins TRBV12-5 to TRBJ1-2; possible D gene TRBD1, 6 bases. The CDR3 runs to 16 residues. The V gene lost 3 bases and the J gene lost 5 bases, with 19 bases spanning the gap. The germline CDR1 and CDR2 sequences are LGHNT and FRNRAP. CDR3 protein: CASGFNTGIGGYGYTF. The CDR3 DNA follows: TGTGCTAGTGGTTTTAACACGGGGATAGGGGGGTATGGCTACACCTTC.

V is TRBV10-3 and J is TRBJ1-1; unclear D gene. The germline V gene encodes CDR1 ENHRY and CDR2 SYGVKD. The ends were cut back, 6 bases at V and 9 bases at J, with 14 bases in the middle. The CDR3 totals 12 residues. The CDR3 reads CAISAGTAQAFF. In nucleotides, the CDR3 is TGTGCCATCAGCGCCGGAACTGCCCAAGCTTTCTTT.

This chain connects TRBV5-8 to TRBJ2-3; D possibly uses TRBD1 or TRBD2 (5 bases each). Trimming cost V 5 bases and J 9 bases, with 16 bases left between them. Looked up from germline, CDR1 is SGHTS and CDR2 is YDEGEE. CDR3 size: 13 residues. The CDR3 sequence: CASSPSSRDTQYF. The CDR3 DNA reads TGTGCCAGCAGTCCTTCTTCGAGGGACACGCAGTATTTT.

The V and J genes are TRBV30 and TRBJ1-2; 7 bases match TRBD1. J was trimmed by 5 bases and V by 2 bases; bases with no gene match: 5. This CDR3 spans 13 amino acids. Germline V gene lookup returns CDR1 GTSNPN and CDR2 SVGIG (reference sequence). The CDR3 DNA reads as TGTGCCTGGAGTCACGCAGGGGGGTATGGCTACACCTTC. Its translation is CAWSHAGGYGYTF.

The V gene is TRBV5-1, the J gene TRBJ2-2; 11 nucleotides match TRBD2. The CDR3 extends over 16 amino acids. CDR1 is SGHRS and CDR2 is YFSETQ in the germline V gene. V shed 5 bases, J shed 6 bases, and the junction held 9 bases outside the gene matches. Here the CDR3 reads CASSLTSGSVAGELFF. The DNA of the CDR3 is TGCGCCAGCAGTCTAACTAGCGGGAGTGTCGCCGGGGAGCTGTTTTTT. Full variable domain (missing parts from reference TRBV5-1 and TRBJ2-2): KAGVTQTPRYLIKTRGQQVTLSCSPISGHRSVSWYQQTPGQGLQFLFEYFSETQRNKGNFPGRFSGRQFSNSRSEMNVSTLELGDSALYLCASSLTSGSVAGELFFGEGSRLTVL.

CDR3 coding DNA: TGTGCCAGCAGCTTTGACGGACGCACAGATACGCAGTATTTT. It yields the protein CASSFDGRTDTQYF. V is TRBV5-4 and J is TRBJ2-3; D uncertain. V lost 2 bases and J lost 1, with 8 bases in between. Germline CDR1 and CDR2: SGHNT and YYREEE (reference sequence). This CDR3 has 14 amino acids.

This clone was observed once. The chain recombines TRBV28 with TRBJ2-7; weak D call: TRBD1 (5 bases). The germline V gene encodes CDR1 MDHEN and CDR2 SYDVKM. The CDR3 runs to 12 residues. V lost 5 bases, J lost 3 bases, and 8 bases lay in between. CDR3: CASSRDSYEQYV. CDR3 bases: TGTGCCAGCAGTCGAGACAGCTACGAGCAGTACGTC.

The V and J genes are TRBV10-1 and TRBJ2-5, with D perhaps TRBD1 (5 bases). The CDR3 is 13 amino acids. With 5 bases removed from V and 2 bases from J, the gap between germline ends came to 9 bases. Germline V gene lookup returns CDR1 WNHNN and CDR2 SYGVQD (reference sequence). For the CDR3, the DNA is TGCGCCAGCAGTCGACAGTGGCAAGAGACCCAGTACTTC. Its translation: CASSRQWQETQYF.

The chain combines TRBV4-1 with TRBJ1-3; no definite D call. V shed 3 bases and J shed 2 bases, with 5 bases lying between them. The CDR3 length is 13 residues. Germline CDR1 MGHRA, CDR2 YSYEKL. CDR3 in amino acids: CASSQGPGNTIYF. Written as DNA, the CDR3 is TGCGCCAGCAGCCAGGGCCCTGGAAACACCATATATTTT.